The sample holds many counts of the clone carrying this T cell receptor beta chain. Antigen specificity is unknown. The sample belongs to a study of T-cell memory formation after mild COVID-19. In the study overall: For the most part, TCR clusters were specific to one donor. Findings of the study overall: Clones from the second wave (peaking day 37) had unconfirmed SARS-CoV-2 specificity. Pre-infection memory showed some responding clones, and this suggested that cross-reactive memory joined.

Germline CDR1 reads SGHDN; CDR2 reads FVKESK. The CDR3 is made up of 12 amino acids. Trimming cost V 4 bases and J 5 bases; bases outside gene matches: 2. Libraries for TCRalpha and TCRbeta carried sample barcodes and unique molecular identifiers via 5'RACE. TCRdb re-analysed the 5' RACE reads in MiXCR, keeping a single row per CDR3 protein. This table holds tens of thousands of distinct CDR3 sequences, over 13% found once. V and J are TRBV14 and TRBJ2-7; TRBD1 matches at 7 bases. The sample comprised PBMCs or a T cell subset sorted from them (not recorded which). This receptor was obtained from a man aged 18 to 30 who had mild COVID-19 (a few samples of this study predate the infection). Cell type and time point are not known. The CDR3 protein is CASSPTGHEQYF. CDR3 DNA sequence: TGTGCCAGCAGCCCGACAGGGCACGAGCAGTACTTC.